Each of the 31 T cell receptor beta chains below was sequenced from the same sample in a study of T-cell memory formation after mild COVID-19. TCRdb re-called the 5' RACE reads with MiXCR, one entry per CDR3 protein. The sample records more than 250,000 distinct CDR3 sequences, under 20% being singletons. Sequencing used PBMCs or a T cell subset sorted from them (not recorded which). These receptors were collected from a man aged 18 to 35 who had mild COVID-19 (a few samples of this study predate the infection). Cell type and time point are not known.

This clonotype was counted at least ten times. The V call is TRBV12-3 or TRBV12-4, the J call TRBJ2-5; D might be TRBD1 (6 bases). CDR3 length: 14 amino acids. Trimming left V 4 bases short and J 3 bases short, with 12 bases between. Here the CDR3 reads CASSSNRVKETQYF. The CDR3 DNA sequence: TGTGCCAGCAGTTCAAACAGGGTCAAAGAGACCCAGTACTTC.

At least ten counts were recorded for this clonotype. V usage is TRBV7-2 and J usage is TRBJ1-2; 7 bases fit TRBD1. Germline lookup yields CDR1 SGHTA and CDR2 FQGNSA. V trimming: 2 bases; J trimming: 8 bases; junction bases outside the gene matches: 8. This CDR3 region has 14 residues. CDR3 nucleotides: TGTGCCAGCAGCTTAAATGAGGGGGCGTACGGCTACACCTTC. It specifies CASSLNEGAYGYTF.

As for this clonotype: Germline is not matched at one junction end, which may reflect a read error. J is TRBJ2-4 and V is TRBV20-1, with D tentatively TRBD2 (6 bases). The CDR3 runs to 11 residues. Germline V gene data show CDR1 as DFQATT and CDR2 as SNEGSKA (reference sequence). The chain's CDR3 is CSARVAGIGDF. The CDR3 DNA is TGCAGTGCTAGAGTTGCGGGGATAGGAGACTTC.

The CDR3: CASSYPGGDQPQHF. The CDR3 DNA follows: TGTGCCAGCAGTTACCCGGGGGGAGATCAGCCCCAGCATTTT. The chain uses TRBV6-1 and TRBJ1-5, with D perhaps TRBD1 (5 bases). The germline gives CDR1 MNHNS, CDR2 SASEGT. CDR3 length equals 14 residues. V was clipped by 5 bases and J by 5 bases, with 13 bases between them.

The chain combines TRBV2 with TRBJ1-5; weak D call: TRBD1 (5 bases). Trimming removed 8 bases from V and 4 bases from J, with 12 bases in between. This CDR3 has 13 residues. Per the germline V gene, CDR1 is SNHLY and CDR2 is FYNNEI. The DNA for the CDR3 is TGTGCCAGCCGGGACTCAGGTAATCAGCCCCAGCATTTT. Translated, it gives CASRDSGNQPQHF.

This clonotype was found a few times. The junction differs from germline at one of its ends, possibly a read error. The rearrangement uses TRBV20-1 and TRBJ2-3; D remains ambiguous. The CDR3 loop spans 13 amino acids. Germline values: CDR1 DFQATT, CDR2 SNEGSKA (reference sequence). The CDR3 DNA is TGCAGTGCTAGAGGGAGTAGCAGAGATACGCAGTATTTT. It is translated as CSARGSSRDTQYF.

The CDR3 sequence: CASSFGSSGGYTF. The DNA for the CDR3 is TGTGCCAGCAGCTTTGGCTCCTCAGGTGGCTACACCTTC. The chain couples TRBV5-6 to TRBJ1-2; D is unclear. Germline assignment: CDR1 SGHDT and CDR2 YYEEEE. Trimming removed 2 bases from V and 7 bases from J, with 12 bases in between. The CDR3 has 13 residues. Variable domain in full (rest from reference TRBV5-6 and TRBJ1-2): DAGVTQSPTHLIKTRGQQVTLRCSPKSGHDTVSWYQQALGQGPQFIFQYYEEEERQRGNFPDRFSGHQFPNYSSELNVNALLLGDSALYLCASSFGSSGGYTFGSGTRLTVV.

This chain connects TRBV5-1 to TRBJ1-3; TRBD1 matches at 7 bases. With 4 bases clipped from V and 0 bases from J, the junction kept 4 bases outside the gene matches. CDR3 size: 15 residues. Germline CDR1 reads SGHRS; CDR2 reads YFSETQ. As DNA, the CDR3 is TGCGCCAGCAGCCAGGGGGTTTCCTCTGGAAACACCATATATTTT. This translates into CASSQGVSSGNTIYF.

This clonotype has just a few counts. The chain couples TRBV4-3 to TRBJ2-7; tentatively, D is TRBD1 (6 bases). The V gene's germline CDR1 is LGHNA and CDR2 YSLEER. The CDR3 has 16 residues. Trimming left V 3 bases short and J 0 bases short, with 15 bases between. The CDR3 coding sequence is TGCGCCAGCAGCCAGACCTCCGGGACAAGCTCCTACGAGCAGTACTTC. Its protein product is CASSQTSGTSSYEQYF.

This clonotype was recorded a few times. V gene TRBV6-6 combines with J gene TRBJ2-7; perhaps TRBD1 as D (6 bases). This CDR3 contains 14 residues. Germline lookup yields CDR1 MNHNY and CDR2 SVGAGI (reference sequence). Trimming took off 5 bases at V and 7 bases at J, with 18 bases between the two ends. Written as DNA, the CDR3 is TGTGCCAGCAGTCGACCTACAGGGACGGGGGAGCAGTACTTC. Translating gives CASSRPTGTGEQYF.

The chain is built from TRBV7-9 and TRBJ1-6, with D tentatively TRBD1 (6 bases). CDR3 size: 13 residues. Trimming took 3 bases from V and 14 from J, leaving 14 bases between them. The germline V gene encodes CDR1 SEHNR and CDR2 FQNEAQ (reference sequence). The chain's CDR3 is CASSLADRAALHF. The CDR3 region has the DNA TGTGCCAGCAGCTTGGCGGACAGAGCCGCCCTCCACTTT.

This clonotype was counted only a few times. The chain carries TRBV30 and TRBJ2-5, with 10 bases fitting TRBD2. Losses at the gene ends were 4 bases for V and 5 bases for J; bases not matched to a gene: 7. The CDR3 sequence is 14 residues long. Germline CDR1 is GTSNPN and CDR2 is SVGIG (reference sequence). The CDR3 spells CAWTQRGGYETQYF. CDR3 bases: TGTGCCTGGACTCAGCGGGGGGGCTATGAGACCCAGTACTTC. Drawing the rest from reference TRBV30 and TRBJ2-5, the complete variable domain is SQTIHQWPATLVQPVGSPLSLECTVEGTSNPNLYWYRQAAGRGLQLLFYSVGIGQISSEVPQNLSASRPQDRQFILSSKKLLLSDSGFYLCAWTQRGGYETQYFGPGTRLLVL.

A few counts support this clonotype. This sequence joins TRBV7-6 and TRBJ2-1; either TRBD1 or TRBD2 may supply D (5 bases each). The length of the CDR3 is 15 residues. Germline V lookup: CDR1 SGHVS, CDR2 FNYEAQ. Trimming removed 1 base from V and 5 bases from J, with 12 bases in between. CDR3 amino acids: CASSLGDGFNNEQFF. CDR3 sequence (DNA): TGTGCCAGCAGCTTAGGGGACGGATTCAACAATGAGCAGTTCTTC.

This clonotype showed up just a few times. This rearrangement joins TRBV7-2 to TRBJ1-1, with D possibly being TRBD1 (6 bases). The CDR3 contains 13 residues. Looked up from germline, CDR1 is SGHTA and CDR2 is FQGNSA. The V end lost 8 bases, the J end lost 4 bases, and 14 bases lay between the germline ends. The CDR3 DNA reads as TGTGCCAGCGAAAACAGGGTGAGCACTGAAGCTTTCTTT. Translation: CASENRVSTEAFF.

This clonotype was picked up a small number of times. This chain uses TRBV6-5 with TRBJ2-1, with 8 bases aligning to TRBD2. The junction had 14 bases not matched to a gene; V was cut back by 6 bases and J by 4 bases. Germline values: CDR1 MNHEY, CDR2 SVGAGI. CDR3 length: 17 residues. The CDR3 protein is CASSGGSSGEKYNEQFF. CDR3 DNA: TGTGCCAGCAGCGGTGGGAGTAGCGGGGAGAAGTACAATGAGCAGTTCTTC.

The chain recombines TRBV5-1 with TRBJ1-5, with D perhaps matching TRBD1 (5 bases). Germline V gene lookup returns CDR1 SGHRS and CDR2 YFSETQ. The CDR3 totals 13 residues. Trimming removed 1 base from V and 8 bases from J, with 10 bases in between. CDR3 bases: TGCGCCAGCAGCTTGTGGTGGGGGGAGCCCCAGCATTTT. Protein product: CASSLWWGEPQHF.

The genes are TRBV20-1 and TRBJ2-2; a possible D gene is TRBD1 (6 bases). Germline V gene sequence: CDR1 DFQATT, CDR2 SNEGSKA (reference sequence). CDR3 length equals 14 residues. The ends were cut back, 6 bases at V and 0 bases at J, with 11 bases in the middle. This CDR3 reads CSARDTPNTGELFF. The CDR3 region has the DNA TGCAGTGCAAGGGACACACCGAACACCGGGGAGCTGTTTTTT.

This clonotype turned up a few times. The CDR3 DNA sequence: TGTGCCAGCAGCTTAGTTTCGACAGCTTATTACAATGAGCAGTTCTTC. Protein product: CASSLVSTAYYNEQFF. The chain employs TRBV7-9 and TRBJ2-1, with a tentative D call TRBD1 (5 bases). The V and J ends lost 1 base and 4 bases respectively, with 14 bases between them. The CDR3 contains 16 residues. Germline V gene lookup returns CDR1 SEHNR and CDR2 FQNEAQ (reference sequence).

In this sample, this clonotype turned up a few times. This sequence joins TRBV27 and TRBJ2-7, with 10 bases aligning to TRBD2. V trimming: 5 bases; J trimming: 3 bases; junction bases outside the gene matches: 10. Per the germline V gene, CDR1 is MNHEY and CDR2 is SMNVEV (reference sequence). The CDR3 runs 16 residues. CDR3 in DNA: TGTGCCAGCAGTCTCAGCCCCGGGACTAGCGACTACGAGCAGTACTTC. Encoded protein: CASSLSPGTSDYEQYF.

The rearrangement joins TRBV10-3 to TRBJ2-4; the D call may be TRBD1 or TRBD2 (5 bases each). V was pared by 8 bases and J by 1 base, with 12 bases between. Looked up from germline, CDR1 is ENHRY and CDR2 is SYGVKD. The CDR3 covers 14 residues. CDR3: CAIRDDGAKNIQYF. CDR3 nucleotide sequence: TGTGCCATCCGGGACGATGGGGCCAAAAACATTCAGTACTTC.

This chain uses TRBV7-2 with TRBJ2-5; TRBD2 matches at 7 bases. With 1 base clipped from V and 4 bases from J, the junction kept 6 bases outside the gene matches. The CDR3 is 15 residues long. CDR1 SGHTA and CDR2 FQGNSA come from the germline V gene. As DNA, the CDR3 is TGTGCCAGCAGCTTAGTGTGGACTAGTGGAGAGACCCAGTACTTC. It yields the protein CASSLVWTSGETQYF.

CDR3 in DNA: TGTGCCAGCAGCCCTTTACAGATGTACCAAGAGACCCAGTACTTC. It specifies CASSPLQMYQETQYF. V gene TRBV7-9 combines with J gene TRBJ2-5; the D is unclear. Germline V gene lookup returns CDR1 SEHNR and CDR2 FQNEAQ (reference sequence). This CDR3 has 15 amino acids. The V and J ends lost 5 bases and 0 bases respectively, with 13 bases between them.

The chain combines TRBV20-1 with TRBJ2-1, with D tentatively TRBD2 (6 bases). V was shortened by 0 bases and J by 2 bases, with 14 bases between the two germline ends. The CDR3 sequence is 16 residues long. Germline-derived CDR1 and CDR2 are DFQATT and SNEGSKA (reference sequence). The CDR3 sequence: CSARDGGGAAYNEQFF. CDR3 sequence (DNA): TGCAGTGCTAGAGATGGAGGCGGGGCGGCCTACAATGAGCAGTTCTTC.

The V gene is TRBV11-2, the J gene TRBJ2-5; perhaps TRBD1 as D (5 bases). There are 15 residues in the CDR3. V gave up 6 bases and J gave up 5 bases, with 19 bases separating them. CDR1 is SGHAT, CDR2 FQNNGV, per germline. CDR3 sequence: CASRPLLGVWETQYF. The CDR3 DNA reads TGTGCCAGCAGACCTCTCCTAGGGGTGTGGGAGACCCAGTACTTC.

The chain recombines TRBV7-8 with TRBJ1-4; D gene ambiguous. Germline CDR1 SGHVS, CDR2 FQNEAQ. V lost 7 bases to trimming and J lost 4 bases, with 16 bases between them. The CDR3 is 15 residues long. CDR3 in DNA: TGTGCCAGCACCCTCTCCCCGGGTAGTAATGAAAAACTGTTTTTT. Protein sequence: CASTLSPGSNEKLFF.

The chain employs TRBV5-1 and TRBJ1-6; the match to TRBD1 covers 11 bases. The V and J ends lost 4 bases and 9 bases, in that order; junction bases with no gene match: 3. From germline, CDR1 is SGHRS and CDR2 YFSETQ. The CDR3 spans 14 residues. CDR3 bases: TGCGCCAGCAGCCCAGGACAGGGGGCTTCACCCCTCCACTTT. Translation gives CASSPGQGASPLHF.

The V and J genes are TRBV5-6 and TRBJ1-5; TRBD1 matches at 7 bases. V shed 0 bases and J 4 bases; nucleotides not matched to a gene: 7. Germline CDR1 SGHDT, CDR2 YYEEEE. The CDR3 is 16 amino acids. The CDR3 loop reads CASSLAAGGRNQPQHF. In DNA form, the CDR3 reads TGTGCCAGCAGCTTGGCGGCAGGGGGTCGTAATCAGCCCCAGCATTTT.

V and J are TRBV7-9 and TRBJ1-4, with 7 nucleotides matching TRBD1. CDR1 and CDR2 from the germline V gene are SEHNR and FQNEAQ (reference sequence). V trimming: 4 bases; J trimming: 5 bases; junction bases outside the gene matches: 13. There are 17 residues in the CDR3. CDR3 sequence: CASSSYRGRDQNEKLFF. CDR3 nucleotides: TGTGCCAGCAGCTCATATAGGGGGCGCGATCAGAATGAAAAACTGTTTTTT.

V gene TRBV20-1 combines with J gene TRBJ1-2; no reliable D call. The V gene's germline CDR1 is DFQATT and CDR2 SNEGSKA (reference sequence). With 3 bases removed from V and 0 bases from J, the gap between germline ends came to 14 bases. The CDR3 is 15 residues long. DNA of the CDR3: TGCAGTGCTAGCGGAATGGACGGATCTAACTATGGCTACACCTTC. Amino acids: CSASGMDGSNYGYTF.

This clonotype was recorded a few times. The chain carries TRBV5-1 and TRBJ1-4, with D perhaps matching TRBD1 (6 bases). V was trimmed by 6 bases and J by 8 bases, leaving 17 bases between them. Germline CDR1 reads SGHRS; CDR2 reads YFSETQ. The CDR3 runs 14 residues. The CDR3 nucleotides read TGCGCCAGCACCCGACAGGCCCCGGGGGAAAAACTGTTTTTT. The encoded protein is CASTRQAPGEKLFF.

The chain has TRBV18 and TRBJ1-1; possibly TRBD1 for D (5 bases). This CDR3 spans 13 amino acids. V gave up 5 bases and J gave up 3 bases, with 10 bases separating them. Germline CDR1 and CDR2: KGHSH and LQKENI. CDR3 residues: CASSDQGDTEAFF. DNA for the CDR3: TGTGCCAGCTCAGATCAGGGAGACACTGAAGCTTTCTTT. The full variable domain, its missing parts supplied by reference TRBV18 and TRBJ1-1, is NAGVMQNPRHLVRRRGQEARLRCSPMKGHSHVYWYRQLPEEGLKFMVYLQKENIIDESGMPKERFSAEFPKEGPSILRIQQVVRGDSAAYFCASSDQGDTEAFFGQGTRLTVV.